Below are 29 T cell receptor beta chains sequenced from a single sample in a study of CD8+ T cells in alopecia areata listed by TCRdb under 2018. The time point label on this specimen signifies: about 4 weeks on oral tofacitinib. The treatment or condition label, read with the paper, signifies: oral pan-JAK inhibitor, 5-10 mg twice daily. The receptor library was made with the immunoSEQ multiplex PCR assay. For TCR sequencing, RNA was extracted from every sample and reverse transcribed into cDNA to serve as template. In TCRdb, the immuneACCESS table is reduced to in-frame sequences with V and J assigned. These tables do not hold every clone; where another copy was compared, an unresolved V gene accounts for under half, and the others remain unexplained. The table for this sample lists about 120,000 clones; about 50% of them were counted only once. 0.46% of the sample goes to the ten largest clones.

The sequenced sample was CD4+ T cells sorted from blood, obtained at week 4, from a patient treated with tofacitinib. The source is a human donor with alopecia areata.

The chain employs TRBV25-1 and TRBJ2-3; D unclear. CDR3 length: 12 amino acids. The germline V gene encodes CDR1 MGHDK and CDR2 SYGVNS. The V end was cut by 0 bases, the J end by 6 bases, with 4 bases between. This chain's CDR3 is CASSEYRDTQYF. CDR3 sequence (DNA): TGTGCCAGCAGTGAATATCGGGATACGCAGTATTTT.

A few counts support this clone. The identical CDR3 is also encoded by other nucleotide sequences in the sample. J is TRBJ1-2 and V is TRBV30; no reliable D call. CDR3 length: 13 amino acids. In germline, CDR1 is GTSNPN, CDR2 SVGIG (reference sequence). Trimming shortened V by 3 bases and J by 1 base, and 9 bases separated the two germline ends. This chain's CDR3 is CAWSLGINYGYTF. The DNA for the CDR3 is TGTGCCTGGAGCTTGGGGATTAACTATGGCTACACCTTC. The full variable domain, rest sourced from reference TRBV30 and TRBJ1-2, is SQTIHQWPATLVQPVGSPLSLECTVEGTSNPNLYWYRQAAGRGLQLLFYSVGIGQISSEVPQNLSASRPQDRQFILSSKKLLLSDSGFYLCAWSLGINYGYTFGSGTRLTVV.

This clone appeared a few times. This chain connects TRBV6-5 to TRBJ1-5; 7 nucleotides agree with TRBD1. CDR3 length: 16 residues. V dropped 4 bases and J dropped 1; count of bases not matched to a gene: 7. Looked up from germline, CDR1 is MNHEY and CDR2 is SVGAGI. The CDR3 coding sequence is TGTGCCAGCAGTTCCACAGGGGCAGGCAGCAATCAGCCCCAGCATTTT. Protein sequence: CASSSTGAGSNQPQHF.

This chain joins TRBV23-1 and TRBJ1-2; no firm D call. TRBV23-1 is an ORF for which the function is uncertain. Trimming shortened V by 4 bases and J by 4 bases, and 10 bases separated the two germline ends. The CDR3 consists of 13 residues. This CDR3 is CASSLRGFYGYTF. In nucleotides, the CDR3 is TGCGCCAGCAGTCTGAGAGGGTTCTATGGCTACACCTTC.

On this clone itself: In the same sample, other DNA sequences code for this CDR3. The chain's CDR3 is CSVVTGMNTEAFF. In nucleotides, the CDR3 is TGCAGCGTTGTGACAGGTATGAACACTGAAGCTTTCTTT. The chain employs TRBV29-1 and TRBJ1-1; perhaps TRBD1 as D (6 bases). CDR3 length: 13 amino acids. V lost 4 bases, J lost 0 bases, and 9 bases lay in between. CDR1 and CDR2 (germline): SQVTM, ANQGSEA. Filled out from reference TRBV29-1 and TRBJ1-1, the complete variable domain reads SAVISQKPSRDICQRGTSLTIQCQVDSQVTMMFWYRQQPGQSLTLIATANQGSEATYESGFVIDKFPISRPNLTFSTLTVSNMSPEDSSIYLCSVVTGMNTEAFFGQGTRLTVV.

The chain combines TRBV29-1 with TRBJ1-6, with D tentatively TRBD1 (5 bases). The CDR3 is made up of 14 amino acids. V shed 5 bases and J shed 7 bases, with 15 bases lying between them. Germline values: CDR1 SQVTM, CDR2 ANQGSEA. DNA of the CDR3: TGCAGCGTTAGGTGGCAGGGAGGGAATTCACCCCTCCACTTT. As protein: CSVRWQGGNSPLHF.

There are a few counts of this clone. The chain joins TRBV19 to TRBJ2-1; TRBD1 might be the D (7 bases). The CDR3 totals 16 residues. Per germline, CDR1 LNHDA and CDR2 SQIVND (reference sequence). V lost 5 bases to trimming and J lost 0 bases, with 14 bases between them. CDR3 DNA sequence: TGTGCCAGTAGTTTTTCAGGGGGGAGCTCCTACAATGAGCAGTTCTTC. It encodes CASSFSGGSSYNEQFF.

This clone was observed once. This chain links TRBV5-6 with TRBJ1-1; 8 bases line up with TRBD1. The trim removed 0 bases at V and 1 base at J, leaving 2 bases unmatched. This CDR3 is built from 15 residues. The germline V gene has CDR1 SGHDT and CDR2 YYEEEE. CDR3 DNA sequence: TGTGCCAGCAGCTTGGGGGACAGGACGAACACTGAAGCTTTCTTT. The encoded protein is CASSLGDRTNTEAFF.

For the CDR3, the DNA is TGTGCCACCAGCAGCAGGGAGGCCCTCTATGGCTACACCTTC. Translating it yields CATSSREALYGYTF. This chain connects TRBV15 to TRBJ1-2, with D possibly being TRBD1 (5 bases). Deletions cut 3 bases from V and 4 bases from J, with 12 bases between. CDR3 length equals 14 residues. CDR1 and CDR2 from the germline V gene are LNHNV and YYDKDF (reference sequence). The full variable domain, rest sourced from reference TRBV15 and TRBJ1-2, is DAMVIQNPRYQVTQFGKPVTLSCSQTLNHNVMYWYQQKSSQAPKLLFHYYDKDFNNEADTPDNFQSRRPNTSFCFLDIRSPGLGDTAMYLCATSSREALYGYTFGSGTRLTVV.

In its sample, this clone was seen many times. The same CDR3 also results from other DNA sequences found in this sample. The chain is built from TRBV2 and TRBJ2-3; 12 positions match TRBD2. In germline, CDR1 is SNHLY, CDR2 FYNNEI. The CDR3 loop spans 17 amino acids. J lost 2 bases, V lost 6 bases, and 9 bases had no gene match. The CDR3 nucleotides read TGTGCCAGCAGCCCCAGACTAGCGGGGGACTTCACAGATACGCAGTATTTT. This sequence encodes CASSPRLAGDFTDTQYF.

The chain employs TRBV6-1 and TRBJ1-1; weak D call: TRBD1 (5 bases). The length of the CDR3 is 11 residues. CDR1 is MNHNS, CDR2 SASEGT, per germline. V gave up 3 bases and J gave up 7 bases, with 6 bases separating them. This CDR3 is CASSDRVEAFF. Written as DNA, the CDR3 is TGTGCCAGCAGTGACAGGGTTGAAGCTTTCTTT.

This rearrangement joins TRBV29-1 to TRBJ2-5, with D uncertain. Trimming stripped 4 bases from V and 2 bases from J, with 11 bases between. The CDR3 runs to 13 residues. Per the germline V gene, CDR1 is SQVTM and CDR2 is ANQGSEA. The CDR3 nucleotides are TGCAGCGTTGGCTTGGCAATGCAAGAGACCCAGTACTTC. This codes for CSVGLAMQETQYF.

CDR3 loop: CASSTSGHYTDTQYF. DNA of the CDR3: TGTGCCAGCAGTACTTCCGGGCACTACACAGATACGCAGTATTTT. The chain has TRBV6-5 and TRBJ2-3; D ambiguous. This CDR3 comprises 15 residues. V lost 5 bases and J 2 bases, leaving 14 bases between the germline ends. CDR1 is MNHEY and CDR2 is SVGAGI in the germline V gene.

This sequence joins TRBV27 and TRBJ1-6, with 7 bases fitting TRBD1. Germline values: CDR1 MNHEY, CDR2 SMNVEV (reference sequence). This CDR3 region has 15 residues. Losses at the gene ends were 3 bases for V and 7 bases for J; bases not matched to a gene: 6. The CDR3 region has the DNA TGTGCCAGCAGTTTGGAGGGACAGCGAAATTCACCCCTCCACTTT. Translated: CASSLEGQRNSPLHF.

The J gene is TRBJ2-1, the V gene TRBV9, with TRBD2 matching over 10 bases. J was trimmed by 10 bases and V by 0 bases; bases with no gene match: 7. From germline, CDR1 is SGDLS and CDR2 YYNGEE. This CDR3 spans 15 amino acids. The CDR3 here is CASSVDPSGSVEQFF. CDR3 nucleotides: TGTGCCAGCAGCGTAGATCCTAGCGGGAGTGTCGAGCAGTTCTTC.

This clone has just a few counts. The V and J genes are TRBV18 and TRBJ2-1; D gene unclear. CDR3 length equals 15 residues. V shed 0 bases and J shed 11 bases, with 17 bases lying between them. CDR1 and CDR2 from the germline V gene are KGHSH and LQKENI. This CDR3 is CASSPPSSYDTKQFF. Here the CDR3 DNA reads TGTGCCAGCTCACCACCAAGTTCGTACGACACAAAGCAGTTCTTC.

The chain employs TRBV29-1 and TRBJ2-3, with D unclear. V was shortened by 2 bases and J by 0 bases, with 6 bases between the two germline ends. The CDR3 has 13 amino acids. The V gene's germline CDR1 is SQVTM and CDR2 ANQGSEA. The CDR3 sequence is CSVETTSTDTQYF. The CDR3 DNA sequence: TGCAGCGTTGAAACTACTAGCACAGATACGCAGTATTTT.

The chain combines TRBV29-1 with TRBJ1-3; D call uncertain. Per germline, CDR1 SQVTM and CDR2 ANQGSEA. Trimming took 4 bases from V and 4 from J, leaving 11 bases between them. This CDR3 is 13 amino acids long. In DNA form, the CDR3 reads TGCAGCGTTGTAGTCCGTTCCGGAAACACCATATATTTT. Residues: CSVVVRSGNTIYF.

This rearrangement joins TRBV5-1 to TRBJ1-4; D ambiguous. The CDR3 is 14 amino acids. Trimming pared 2 bases from V and 2 bases from J, leaving 7 bases between. Germline V gene data show CDR1 as SGHRS and CDR2 as YFSETQ. The CDR3 protein is CASSFSGTNEKLFF. CDR3 DNA: TGCGCCAGCAGCTTTTCCGGGACTAATGAAAAACTGTTTTTT.

This clone has only a few counts. V is TRBV30 and J is TRBJ1-2; the D is unclear. CDR3 size: 12 residues. Trimming took 4 bases from V and 4 from J, leaving 10 bases between them. The germline V gene has CDR1 GTSNPN and CDR2 SVGIG (reference sequence). The CDR3 DNA is TGTGCCTGGACCCCGACGGGCTATGGCTACACCTTC. Translating it yields CAWTPTGYGYTF.

V usage is TRBV7-9 and J usage is TRBJ2-1, with 11 bases fitting TRBD2. Germline V gene data show CDR1 as SEHNR and CDR2 as FQNEAQ (reference sequence). J was trimmed by 12 bases and V by 5 bases; bases with no gene match: 12. CDR3 length: 15 residues. The CDR3 spells CASSLSGRAVGRQFF. The CDR3 nucleotides are TGTGCCAGCAGCCTTAGCGGGAGGGCGGTCGGGAGGCAGTTCTTC.

This clone was observed a few times. This chain links TRBV7-2 with TRBJ2-1, with D uncertain. V lost 2 bases, J lost 10 bases, and 12 bases lay in between. This CDR3 contains 13 residues. The germline V gene encodes CDR1 SGHTA and CDR2 FQGNSA. This CDR3 reads CASSLSVSQEQFF. The DNA for the CDR3 is TGTGCCAGCAGCTTATCTGTGTCCCAAGAGCAGTTCTTC.

Only a few counts were recorded for this clone. V gene TRBV4-1 combines with J gene TRBJ2-1; D is unresolved. Germline loops: CDR1 MGHRA, CDR2 YSYEKL. This CDR3 has 15 residues. The V and J ends lost 3 bases and 0 bases respectively, with 9 bases between them. The DNA for the CDR3 is TGCGCCAGCAGCCATCCTACGCGCTCCTACAATGAGCAGTTCTTC. This sequence encodes CASSHPTRSYNEQFF.

The chain combines TRBV30 with TRBJ2-1; TRBD2 aligns across 7 bases. V lost 5 bases, J lost 4 bases, and 2 bases stayed unmatched. CDR1 is GTSNPN and CDR2 is SVGIG in the germline V gene (reference sequence). This CDR3 contains 12 residues. This CDR3 reads CAWDSGYNEQFF. The CDR3 DNA is TGTGCCTGGGATAGCGGGTACAATGAGCAGTTCTTC.

The chain uses TRBV29-1 and TRBJ2-3; TRBD2 agrees at 9 bases. There are 13 residues in the CDR3. The germline V gene encodes CDR1 SQVTM and CDR2 ANQGSEA. CDR3 sequence: CSFGGGAGDTQYF. The CDR3 coding sequence is TGCAGTTTCGGCGGGGGGGCAGGAGATACGCAGTATTTT.

This clone occurred a few times. The CDR3: CSVADTYTEAFF. The DNA for the CDR3 is TGCAGCGTTGCGGACACATACACTGAAGCTTTCTTT. The chain has TRBV29-1 and TRBJ1-1; a possible D gene is TRBD1 (5 bases). The CDR3 is 12 residues long. Between the trimmed V and J ends, which lost 4 bases and 3 bases, there was a span of 9 bases. Germline V gives CDR1 SQVTM, CDR2 ANQGSEA.

This clone was observed once. The chain couples TRBV9 to TRBJ1-4; the D is unclear. CDR1 and CDR2 (germline): SGDLS, YYNGEE. There are 13 residues in the CDR3. In DNA, the CDR3 is TGTGTCACAAGAGGGCTGGCTAATGAAAAACTGTTTTTT. Translating gives CVTRGLANEKLFF.

CDR3 region: CAWSVQGTQYF. The CDR3 nucleotides are TGTGCCTGGAGTGTACAGGGTACGCAGTATTTT. This chain links TRBV30 with TRBJ2-3; tentative D call: TRBD1 (6 bases). CDR1 is GTSNPN and CDR2 is SVGIG in the germline V gene (reference sequence). This CDR3 has 11 amino acids. V lost 0 bases to trimming and J lost 8 bases, with 6 bases between them.

This clone has only a few counts. The rearrangement joins TRBV10-3 to TRBJ2-1; TRBD2 matches 11 bases. The CDR3 loop spans 13 amino acids. CDR1 and CDR2 from the germline V gene are ENHRY and SYGVKD. Trimming at V came to 10 bases and at J to 5 bases, leaving 4 bases not matched to a gene. The CDR3 reads CATLAGGNNEQFF. CDR3 in DNA: TGTGCCACCCTAGCGGGAGGAAACAATGAGCAGTTCTTC.